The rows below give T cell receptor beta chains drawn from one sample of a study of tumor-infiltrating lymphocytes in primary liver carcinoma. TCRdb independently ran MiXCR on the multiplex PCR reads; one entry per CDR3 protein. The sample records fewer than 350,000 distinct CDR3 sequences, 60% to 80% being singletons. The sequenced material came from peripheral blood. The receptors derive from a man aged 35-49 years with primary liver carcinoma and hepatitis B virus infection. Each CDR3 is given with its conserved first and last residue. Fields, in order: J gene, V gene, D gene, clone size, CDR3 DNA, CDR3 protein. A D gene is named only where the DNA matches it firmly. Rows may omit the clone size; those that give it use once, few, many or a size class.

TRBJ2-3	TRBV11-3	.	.	TGTGCCAGTAGCTTAGATCTGGTAGATACGCAGTATTTT	CASSLDLVDTQYF
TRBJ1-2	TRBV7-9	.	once	TGTGCCAGCAGCACCCAAGCAGGGGCCGCTTATGGCTACACCTTC	CASSTQAGAAYGYTF
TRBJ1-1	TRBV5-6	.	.	TGTGCCAACAGCTTGGAACGCAGGGCTGTTGAAGCTTTCTTT	CANSLERRAVEAFF
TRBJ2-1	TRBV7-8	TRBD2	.	TGTGCCAGCAGCCCATACACTTTAGGGGGGCGGGAGGACCTTTACAATGAGCAGTTCTTC	CASSPYTLGGREDLYNEQFF
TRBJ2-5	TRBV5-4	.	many	TGTGCCAGCAGCTTGCCAGGGAAGGAGACCCAGTACTTC	CASSLPGKETQYF
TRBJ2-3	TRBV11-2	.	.	TGTGCCAACAGCCCACCAGGGATTTGGGCAGATACGCAGTATTTT	CANSPPGIWADTQYF
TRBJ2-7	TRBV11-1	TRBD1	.	TGTGCCAGCAGCATAGCGGTGACAGGGGACGAAGAGCAGTACTTC	CASSIAVTGDEEQYF
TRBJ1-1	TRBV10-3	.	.	TGTGCCATCAGTGAGCCAGGCAAGGACTCTGAAGCTTTCTTT	CAISEPGKDSEAFF
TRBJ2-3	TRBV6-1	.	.	TGTGTCAGCAGGCCGCGCGGGGACGCCACAGATACGCAGTATTTT	CVSRPRGDATDTQYF
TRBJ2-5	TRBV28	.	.	TGTGCCAGCACGGGTGGGGGTCAAGTGACCCAGTACTTC	CASTGGGQVTQYF
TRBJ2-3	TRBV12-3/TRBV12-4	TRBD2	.	TGTGTCAGCACACTAGGACTAGCGGGAGGTACAGATACGCAGTATTTT	CVSTLGLAGGTDTQYF
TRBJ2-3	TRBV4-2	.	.	TGCGCCAGCAGCCGACCAGTGGGAGGACCAGATACACAGTATTTT	CASSRPVGGPDTQYF
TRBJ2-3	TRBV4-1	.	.	TGCGCCAGCAGCCTCTCGGACAAAAAAAATCAGCCCCAGTATTTT	CASSLSDKKNQPQYF
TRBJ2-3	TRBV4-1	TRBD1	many	TGCGCCAGCAGTCTAGGGGGCGCTGGCACAGATACGCAGTATTTT	CASSLGGAGTDTQYF
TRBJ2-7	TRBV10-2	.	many	TGTGCCAGCAGAGGGGACTCCTACGAGCAGTACTTC	CASRGDSYEQYF
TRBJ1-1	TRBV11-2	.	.	TGTGCGAGCAGGAAACAGGGAGAGAGCACTGAAGCTTTCTTT	CASRKQGESTEAFF
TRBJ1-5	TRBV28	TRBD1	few	TGTGCCAGCATCCCTCAGGGGGGGTATCAGCCCCAGCATTTT	CASIPQGGYQPQHF
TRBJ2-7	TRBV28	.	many	TGTGCCAGCACGGGGAGCTCCTACGAGCAGTACTTC	CASTGSSYEQYF
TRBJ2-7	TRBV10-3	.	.	TGTGCCATCAGTCCGGACAGACTTCCCTACGAGCAGTACTTC	CAISPDRLPYEQYF
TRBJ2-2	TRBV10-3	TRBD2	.	TGTGGCACCGGGGGGGGTACTCCCTACCCCGCCGGGGAGCTGTTTTTT	CGTGGGTPYPAGELFF
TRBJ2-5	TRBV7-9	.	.	TGTGCCAGCAGCTTTCAGGGTCTGCGGACCCAGTACTTC	CASSFQGLRTQYF
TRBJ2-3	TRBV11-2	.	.	TGTGCCAACAGCTTTAGCGCAAGCACAGATACGCGGTATTTT	CANSFSASTDTRYF
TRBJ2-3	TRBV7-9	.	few	TGTGCCAGCAGCTTAGCCACCTTAGCGTTGTCTAGCACAGATACGCAGTATTTT	CASSLATLALSSTDTQYF
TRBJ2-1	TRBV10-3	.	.	TGTGTCATCAGTGAGACTAGCTCCTACAATGAGCAGTTCTTC	CVISETSSYNEQFF
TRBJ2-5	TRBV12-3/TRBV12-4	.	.	TGTGCCAGCAGCTGGAAGGGCGGTTCCCAAGAGACCCAGTACTTC	CASSWKGGSQETQYF
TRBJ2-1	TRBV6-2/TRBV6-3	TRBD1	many	TGTGCCAGCAGTTCCCTTCGGGACAGGGGGCTAAATGAGCAGTTCTTC	CASSSLRDRGLNEQFF